This T cell receptor beta chain was captured by sequencing in a study of blood T cell dynamics during melanoma immunotherapy. Germline V CDR1 and CDR2: SEHNR, FQNEAQ (reference sequence). The CDR3 is 14 amino acids. Between the trimmed V and J ends, which lost 2 bases and 4 bases, there was a span of 12 bases. Only in-frame clones appear in the TCRdb table, and some are missing; sequencing was by immunoSEQ multiplex PCR. Here the sample spans around 10,000 clones, approximately 86% being singletons. Time point indicated: pre-treatment baseline. The source is a human donor with melanoma. The chain has TRBV7-9 and TRBJ2-7; D is possibly TRBD1 (6 bases). The sample here was blood, taken from a patient treated with checkpoint blockade. The CDR3 reads CASSLSQGTYEQYF. CDR3 bases: TGTGCCAGCAGCTTATCCCAGGGGACGTACGAGCAGTACTTC.